A single sample gave rise to the 18 T cell receptor beta chains below, sequenced in a study of memory B cells and T cells in multiple sclerosis. Only in-frame clones appear in the TCRdb table, and some are missing; sequencing was by immunoSEQ multiplex PCR. The data show 25,000 to 35,000 clones, about 84% seen once. Their specific antigens are unknown. Stimulus-free culture yielded autoproliferating CFSE-dim and non-proliferating CFSE-high T cells, each sequenced separately. Replicate wells were pooled after less than eight days of stimulus-free culture of more than 45 million CFSE-labeled PBMCs. The sequencing sample was made of PBMCs from blood kept in culture. Receptors originate from a human donor with multiple sclerosis.

The chain combines TRBV4-1 with TRBJ2-7; maybe TRBD2 (7 bases). Germline CDR1 reads MGHRA; CDR2 reads YSYEKL. Trimming pared 0 bases from V and 6 bases from J, leaving 24 bases between. This CDR3 has 18 residues. DNA of the CDR3: TGCGCCAGCAGCCAAGATCGGCACGCCCGAGGGGGGGCCGGCGAGCAGTACTTC. The encoded protein is CASSQDRHARGGAGEQYF.

The V call is TRBV7-6, the J call TRBJ2-7; D is uncertain. Trimming stripped 1 base from V and 4 bases from J, with 14 bases between. The CDR3 loop spans 15 amino acids. In germline, CDR1 is SGHVS, CDR2 FNYEAQ. Written as DNA, the CDR3 is TGTGCCAGCAGCTTAGGGGTGGGTTCGTTGTACGAGCAGTACTTC. This gives the protein CASSLGVGSLYEQYF.

CDR3 DNA: TGTGCCAGCAGTGATGGGGCAGGGCGTGAAGCTTTCTTT. It codes for CASSDGAGREAFF. The J gene is TRBJ1-1, the V gene TRBV6-5, with a possible D match to TRBD1 (5 bases). Germline CDR1 MNHEY, CDR2 SVGAGI. The CDR3 is made up of 13 amino acids. V was pared by 5 bases and J by 7 bases, with 14 bases between.

J is TRBJ1-1 and V is TRBV19; TRBD1 matches 10 bases. The CDR3 runs 15 residues. The ends lost 8 bases at V and 0 bases at J; junction bases unmatched: 6. Per germline, CDR1 LNHDA and CDR2 SQIVND (reference sequence). For the CDR3, the DNA is TGTGCCAGTGGCCCGGGACAGGGGATGAACACTGAAGCTTTCTTT. Its translation: CASGPGQGMNTEAFF.

This clone was recorded only once. The gene calls are TRBV11-2 and TRBJ2-2, with 7 positions matching TRBD2. V was clipped by 1 base and J by 2 bases; unmatched bases: 4. This CDR3 is built from 16 residues. The germline gives CDR1 SGHAT, CDR2 FQNNGV. CDR3 residues: CASSLGQRENTGELFF. The CDR3 DNA is TGTGCCAGCAGCTTAGGCCAGCGGGAAAACACCGGGGAGCTGTTTTTT.

The chain combines TRBV6-1 with TRBJ1-1, with a possible D match to TRBD1 (5 bases). This CDR3 comprises 15 residues. Deletions cut 4 bases from V and 11 bases from J, with 23 bases between. Germline V gene data show CDR1 as MNHNS and CDR2 as SASEGT. As DNA, the CDR3 is TGTGCCAGCAGTGTGCGAAAAGACAGACGCCTCGGGGCTTTCTTT. It yields the protein CASSVRKDRRLGAFF.

The gene calls are TRBV2 and TRBJ2-1; 13 bases map to TRBD2. The V gene's germline CDR1 is SNHLY and CDR2 FYNNEI. V trimming: 7 bases; J trimming: 7 bases; junction bases outside the gene matches: 10. This CDR3 has 16 amino acids. Written as DNA, the CDR3 is TGTGCCAGCAACCCTCCGGGACTAGCGGGGTGGAATGAGCAGTTCTTC. It encodes CASNPPGLAGWNEQFF.

This clone was counted only a few times. The rearrangement uses TRBV19 and TRBJ1-5; TRBD1 might be the D (6 bases). The CDR3 extends over 13 amino acids. V was clipped by 10 bases and J by 7 bases, with 17 bases between them. The germline CDR1 and CDR2 sequences are LNHDA and SQIVND (reference sequence). The CDR3 DNA is TGTGCCACCTTACAGGGCTTGGGGCAGCCCCAGCATTTT. Translation gives CATLQGLGQPQHF.

Remarks on this clone: Other DNA variants within this sample encode the same CDR3. The chain couples TRBV5-1 to TRBJ2-7; D gene ambiguous. Trimming pared 3 bases from V and 1 base from J, leaving 2 bases between. The CDR3 runs to 11 residues. Per germline, CDR1 SGHRS and CDR2 YFSETQ. The CDR3 reads CASSSSYEQYF. The CDR3 region has the DNA TGCGCCAGCAGCTCTTCCTACGAGCAGTACTTC. The full variable domain, rest sourced from reference TRBV5-1 and TRBJ2-7, is KAGVTQTPRYLIKTRGQQVTLSCSPISGHRSVSWYQQTPGQGLQFLFEYFSETQRNKGNFPGRFSGRQFSNSRSEMNVSTLELGDSALYLCASSSSYEQYFGPGTRLTVT.

V is TRBV9 and J is TRBJ1-6; D ambiguous. This CDR3 spans 15 amino acids. Between the trimmed V and J ends, which lost 0 bases and 0 bases, there was a span of 4 bases. Germline CDR1 and CDR2: SGDLS and YYNGEE. DNA for the CDR3: TGTGCCAGCAGCGTAGGGGACTCCTATAATTCACCCCTCCACTTT. This translates into CASSVGDSYNSPLHF.

V is TRBV9 and J is TRBJ2-3; TRBD2 matches at 10 bases. The CDR3 runs to 14 residues. Germline CDR1 is SGDLS and CDR2 is YYNGEE. J lost 6 bases, V lost 3 bases, and 4 bases had no gene match. The CDR3 sequence is CASSAGLARDTQYF. The CDR3 DNA follows: TGTGCCAGCAGCGCGGGACTAGCGAGGGATACGCAGTATTTT.

The chain uses TRBV6-1 and TRBJ2-7, with a tentative D call TRBD1 (5 bases). V was shortened by 2 bases and J by 4 bases, with 12 bases between the two germline ends. Germline-derived CDR1 and CDR2 are MNHNS and SASEGT. The CDR3 is made up of 14 amino acids. The CDR3 region has the DNA TGTGCCAGCAGTGAAACGGGCAGGGTGTACGAGCAGTACTTC. This gives the protein CASSETGRVYEQYF.

The chain uses TRBV6-5 and TRBJ2-5; 7 bases are a match to TRBD1. Trimming took 1 base from V and 5 from J; bases not matched to a gene: 4. The CDR3 contains 14 residues. Germline V CDR1 and CDR2: MNHEY, SVGAGI. CDR3 nucleotide sequence: TGTGCCAGCAGTTACTACGAGGGGGCGGAGACCCAGTACTTC. Protein sequence: CASSYYEGAETQYF.

The rearrangement uses TRBV27 and TRBJ2-3; D may correspond to TRBD1 or TRBD2 (5 bases each). Trimming left V 7 bases short and J 3 bases short, with 11 bases between. CDR1 MNHEY and CDR2 SMNVEV come from the germline V gene (reference sequence). This CDR3 region has 13 residues. The CDR3, as DNA: TGTGCCAGCACCACGTGGGGGACAGATACGCAGTATTTT. Translating gives CASTTWGTDTQYF.

V is TRBV4-1 and J is TRBJ2-7; no clear D gene. The germline V gene encodes CDR1 MGHRA and CDR2 YSYEKL. The CDR3 extends over 14 amino acids. The germline V and J ends were trimmed by 1 base and 2 bases, with 9 bases remaining between them. The CDR3 DNA follows: TGCGCCAGCAGCCAAGGGGTAGTACCCTACGAGCAGTACTTC. Translation: CASSQGVVPYEQYF.

The gene calls are TRBV7-9 and TRBJ2-3; D might be TRBD1 or TRBD2, each matching 5 bases. The ends were cut back, 5 bases at V and 14 bases at J, with 20 bases in the middle. In germline, CDR1 is SEHNR, CDR2 FQNEAQ (reference sequence). The CDR3 loop spans 13 amino acids. DNA of the CDR3: TGTGCCAGCAGCCCTGGCACGATGGGGACGTGGTATTTT. Amino acids: CASSPGTMGTWYF.

The V call is TRBV30, the J call TRBJ2-2; TRBD2 matches at 7 bases. Germline V CDR1 and CDR2: GTSNPN, SVGIG (reference sequence). CDR3 size: 11 residues. Losses at the gene ends were 5 bases for V and 11 bases for J; bases not matched to a gene: 5. This CDR3 is CAWASGIELFF. CDR3 nucleotides: TGTGCCTGGGCCAGCGGGATAGAGCTGTTTTTT. Variable domain in full (rest from reference TRBV30 and TRBJ2-2): SQTIHQWPATLVQPVGSPLSLECTVEGTSNPNLYWYRQAAGRGLQLLFYSVGIGQISSEVPQNLSASRPQDRQFILSSKKLLLSDSGFYLCAWASGIELFFGEGSRLTVL.

J is TRBJ1-1 and V is TRBV29-1; the D gene is possibly TRBD1 (5 bases). The germline CDR1 and CDR2 sequences are SQVTM and ANQGSEA. Trimming removed 7 bases from V and 0 bases from J, with 9 bases in between. The CDR3 is 12 amino acids. The CDR3 sequence: CSGQTMNTEAFF. The CDR3 nucleotides are TGCAGCGGACAGACCATGAACACTGAAGCTTTCTTT.